The rows below give T cell receptor beta chains drawn from one sample of a study of cytomegalovirus exposure and HLA in healthy donors. Assay: immunoSEQ multiplex PCR; the TCRdb copy retains only in-frame clones and omits some. The table lists about 200,000 clones, 86% of them singletons, with around 0.3% in the top ten. What was sequenced was PBMCs. The receptors here all came from a woman aged 25 to 39 in good health and CMV-seronegative. Each CDR3 is given with its conserved first and last residue. A D gene is named only where the DNA matches it firmly. Size is omitted from some rows. Given values are once, few, many or a class for expanded clones.

j_gene	d_gene	v_gene	len	abundance	CDR3aa	CDR3nt
TRBJ2-3	TRBD2	TRBV30	18	once	CAWTLIAGGAISTDTQYF	TGTGCCTGGACCCTGATAGCGGGGGGGGCTATTAGCACAGATACGCAGTATTTT
TRBJ2-6	NA	TRBV5-1	14	NA	CASSFRSGANVLTF	TGCGCCAGCAGCTTCAGATCAGGGGCCAACGTCCTGACTTTC
TRBJ2-1	TRBD1	TRBV6-1	15	NA	CASILYRGQGDEQFF	TGTGCCAGCATCCTTTATCGGGGACAGGGTGATGAGCAGTTCTTC
TRBJ1-2	NA	TRBV19	13	few	CASSFRLDYGYTF	TGTGCCAGTAGTTTCCGGTTGGACTATGGCTACACCTTC
TRBJ2-7	NA	TRBV19	13	NA	CASSMTSAYEQYF	TGTGCCAGTAGTATGACAAGTGCCTACGAGCAGTACTTC
TRBJ2-3	TRBD1	TRBV2	20	NA	CASSEEGGYGTGLYTDTQYF	TGTGCCAGCAGTGAAGAGGGGGGGTATGGGACAGGGCTTTACACAGATACGCAGTATTTT
TRBJ1-2	NA	TRBV14	16	NA	CASSQHPGEKGRGYTF	TGTGCCAGCAGCCAACATCCAGGGGAGAAAGGGCGAGGCTACACCTTC
TRBJ2-3	NA	TRBV5-4	13	NA	CASSSSETDTQYF	TGTGCCAGCAGCTCCTCGGAGACAGATACGCAGTATTTT
TRBJ2-3	NA	TRBV2	14	NA	CASSAEASTDTQYF	TGTGCCAGCAGTGCCGAGGCTAGCACAGATACGCAGTATTTT
TRBJ2-7	NA	TRBV19	13	NA	CASRPSGDYEQYF	TGTGCCAGTAGACCTTCGGGGGACTACGAGCAGTACTTC
TRBJ2-1	NA	TRBV6-6	16	NA	CASSRLRRASYNEQFF	TGTGCCAGCAGTCGCCTGCGGCGGGCAAGCTACAATGAGCAGTTCTTC
TRBJ2-4	TRBD1	TRBV5-1	16	few	CASSLVGTGGFNIQYF	TGCGCCAGCAGCTTGGTCGGGACAGGGGGCTTCAACATTCAGTACTTC
TRBJ2-7	NA	TRBV5-1	11	NA	CASAGNYEQYF	TGCGCCAGCGCCGGGAACTACGAGCAGTACTTC